This is a list of T cell receptor beta chains from one sample in a study of blood T cell repertoires in COVID-19. Clones were sequenced by immunoSEQ multiplex PCR, and TCRdb holds only the in-frame ones, with some missing. The data hold roughly 150,000 clones, with about 86% observed a single time. Sequencing input: peripheral blood. The source is a woman in her 70s who had recovered from COVID-19. The CDR3 runs from the conserved cysteine through the conserved F or W. Each record gives: V gene, J gene, D gene, clone size, CDR3 length, CDR3 protein, CDR3 DNA. The D gene is left open where the match is weak. The listing skips clone size in some rows; elsewhere it reads once, few, many or a size class.

TRBV30	TRBJ2-5	TRBD2	-	16	CAWSSLAGVAWETQYF	TGTGCCTGGAGTTCGCTAGCGGGAGTTGCTTGGGAGACCCAGTACTTC
TRBV4-1	TRBJ1-1	TRBD1	-	14	CASSHPTGGTEAFF	TGCGCCAGCAGCCACCCGACAGGGGGGACTGAAGCTTTCTTT
TRBV28	TRBJ1-2	-	-	13	CASSFRSARGYTF	TGTGCCAGCAGTTTCCGGTCGGCGCGGGGCTACACCTTC
TRBV6-5	TRBJ1-5	-	-	13	CASRGDLNQPQHF	TGTGCCAGCCGGGGGGACCTCAATCAGCCCCAGCATTTT
TRBV20-1	TRBJ1-2	TRBD1	-	11	CSAEGAGGYTF	TGCAGTGCTGAGGGGGCGGGAGGCTACACCTTC
TRBV15	TRBJ2-2	-	-	15	CATSRKQDPAGELFF	TGTGCCACCAGCAGGAAACAGGATCCCGCCGGGGAGCTGTTTTTT
TRBV5-1	TRBJ1-4	-	-	15	CASSLYGGTNEKLFF	TGCGCCAGCAGCTTGTATGGGGGGACTAATGAAAAACTGTTTTTT
TRBV4-1	TRBJ2-1	-	-	15	CASSPPQTDYNEQFF	TGCGCCAGCAGCCCTCCCCAGACAGATTACAATGAGCAGTTCTTC
TRBV29-1	TRBJ2-1	TRBD2	-	12	CSVVGTNNEQFF	TGCAGCGTTGTAGGGACTAACAATGAGCAGTTCTTC
TRBV10-3	TRBJ2-4	-	-	15	CAISEGGLAKNIQYF	TGTGCCATCAGTGAGGGGGGCCTAGCCAAAAACATTCAGTACTTC
TRBV18	TRBJ2-2	-	-	13	CASSFANTGELFF	TGTGCCAGCTCATTCGCGAACACCGGGGAGCTGTTTTTT
TRBV30	TRBJ2-7	TRBD2	-	13	CAWAPGGGPLQYF	TGTGCCTGGGCCCCGGGGGGAGGGCCTCTGCAGTACTTC
TRBV6-5	TRBJ1-6	TRBD1	-	14	CASSTGAYNSPLHF	TGTGCCAGCAGTACAGGGGCCTATAATTCACCCCTCCACTTT
TRBV27	TRBJ2-7	TRBD1	once	14	CASGGGTGAWEQYF	TGTGCCAGCGGGGGCGGGACAGGGGCTTGGGAGCAGTACTTC
TRBV24-1	TRBJ2-5	-	-	15	CATSAYGTGEETQYF	TGTGCCACCAGTGCCTACGGGACGGGGGAAGAGACCCAGTACTTC
TRBV6-4	TRBJ2-3	-	-	13	CASSDQSTDTQYF	TGTGCCAGCAGTGACCAGAGCACAGATACGCAGTATTTT
TRBV24-1	TRBJ2-1	TRBD1	-	15	CATSAPGQGDNEQFF	TGTGCCACCAGTGCCCCGGGACAGGGGGACAATGAGCAGTTCTTC
TRBV5-5	TRBJ2-4	TRBD2	once	16	CASSFGTSGVRNIQYF	TGTGCCAGCAGCTTCGGGACTAGCGGCGTCAGAAACATTCAGTACTTC
TRBV6-2/TRBV6-3	TRBJ1-2	TRBD1	-	15	CASSHRTGDNYGYTF	TGTGCCAGCAGTCACAGGACAGGGGACAACTATGGCTACACCTTC
TRBV6-2/TRBV6-3	TRBJ1-5	TRBD1	-	15	CASSYPGTANQPQHF	TGTGCCAGCAGTTACCCGGGGACAGCAAATCAGCCCCAGCATTTT
TRBV25-1	TRBJ1-5	-	once	15	CASSDPGQTNQPQHF	TGTGCCAGCAGTGACCCAGGACAGACCAATCAGCCCCAGCATTTT
TRBV11-3	TRBJ2-2	TRBD1	-	17	CASSPRGGRGQTGELFF	TGTGCCAGCAGCCCTAGAGGCGGCAGGGGGCAAACCGGGGAGCTGTTTTTT
TRBV7-9	TRBJ2-2	-	-	16	CASSAARGTGTGELFF	TGTGCCAGCAGCGCCGCTAGAGGCACAGGCACCGGGGAGCTGTTTTTT
TRBV5-4	TRBJ1-6	TRBD1	-	15	CASSSGQPYNSPLHF	TGTGCCAGCAGCTCGGGACAGCCCTATAATTCACCCCTCCACTTT
TRBV5-4	TRBJ2-7	-	-	14	CASTVDSVPYEQYF	TGTGCCAGCACCGTGGACAGCGTCCCCTACGAGCAGTACTTC
TRBV5-8	TRBJ2-2	TRBD2	-	18	CASSLAGGSGRTTGELFF	TGTGCCAGCAGCTTGGCCGGAGGCAGCGGGAGAACCACCGGGGAGCTGTTTTTT
TRBV15	TRBJ2-5	TRBD2	-	14	CATSRVAGGETQYF	TGTGCCACCAGCAGAGTAGCGGGGGGGGAGACCCAGTACTTC
TRBV6-5	TRBJ1-2	TRBD1	-	13	CASKIDRGDGYTF	TGTGCCAGCAAAATCGACAGGGGAGATGGCTACACCTTC
TRBV5-4	TRBJ1-4	-	-	14	CASSRTGPNEKLFF	TGTGCCAGCAGCCGAACAGGTCCCAATGAAAAACTGTTTTTT
TRBV5-3	TRBJ2-3	TRBD2	-	16	CARSISGSGPTDTQYF	TGTGCCAGAAGCATTAGCGGGTCCGGTCCAACAGATACGCAGTATTTT
TRBV28	TRBJ1-1	TRBD1	-	15	CASSLDRAIGTEAFF	TGTGCCAGCAGTTTGGACAGGGCGATAGGCACTGAAGCTTTCTTT
TRBV7-9	TRBJ2-7	TRBD2	-	14	CASSGVAGGYEQYF	TGTGCCAGCAGCGGGGTGGCGGGAGGCTACGAGCAGTACTTC
TRBV7-2	TRBJ2-2	-	-	15	CASSPRALNTGELFF	TGTGCCAGCAGCCCAAGAGCGCTGAACACCGGGGAGCTGTTTTTT
TRBV21-1	TRBJ2-5	-	once	16	CASSNRPWGEDETQYF	TGTGCCAGCAGCAACCGTCCGTGGGGAGAGGACGAGACCCAGTACTTC
TRBV18	TRBJ1-1	TRBD1	-	15	CASSPRQGRNTEAFF	TGTGCCAGCTCCCCCCGACAGGGAAGGAACACTGAAGCTTTCTTT